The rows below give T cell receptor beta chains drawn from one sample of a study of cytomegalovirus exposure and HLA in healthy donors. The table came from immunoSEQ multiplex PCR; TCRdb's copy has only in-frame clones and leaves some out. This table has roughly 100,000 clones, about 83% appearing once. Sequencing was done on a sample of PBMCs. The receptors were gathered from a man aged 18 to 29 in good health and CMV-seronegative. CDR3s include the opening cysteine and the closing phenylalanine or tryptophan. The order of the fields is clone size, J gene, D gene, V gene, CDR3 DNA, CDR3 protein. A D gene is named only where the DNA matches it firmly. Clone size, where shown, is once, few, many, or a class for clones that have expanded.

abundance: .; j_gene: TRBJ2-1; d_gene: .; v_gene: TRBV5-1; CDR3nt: TGCGCCAGCAGCTTGAACGTTTTTAGTAATGAGCAGTTCTTC; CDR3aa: CASSLNVFSNEQFF
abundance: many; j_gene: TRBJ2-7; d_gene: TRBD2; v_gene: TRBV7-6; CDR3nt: TGTGCCAGCAGCTCGGGACTAGCGGGAGCCTACGAGCAGTACTTC; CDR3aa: CASSSGLAGAYEQYF
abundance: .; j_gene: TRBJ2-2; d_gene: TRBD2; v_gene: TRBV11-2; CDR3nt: TGTGCCAGCAGCTTAGCGGCGGGAGGGCCGAACACCGGGGAGCTGTTTTTT; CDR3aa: CASSLAAGGPNTGELFF
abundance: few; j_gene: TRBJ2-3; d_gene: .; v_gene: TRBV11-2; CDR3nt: TGTGCCAGCACCCTCCTAGTCACAGATACGCAGTATTTT; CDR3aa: CASTLLVTDTQYF
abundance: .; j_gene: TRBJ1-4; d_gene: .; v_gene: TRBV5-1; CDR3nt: TGTGCCAGCAGCTTTGGACAGCCTAATGAAAAACTGTTTTTT; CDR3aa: CASSFGQPNEKLFF
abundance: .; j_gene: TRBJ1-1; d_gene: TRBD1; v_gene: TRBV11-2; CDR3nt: TGTGCCAGCAGCTTTAACAGGGGGCCTGAAGCTTTCTTT; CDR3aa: CASSFNRGPEAFF
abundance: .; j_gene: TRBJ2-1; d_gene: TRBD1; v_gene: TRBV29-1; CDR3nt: TGCAGCGTCGACCCGGGGACAGGGGGAATCAATGAGCAGTTCTTC; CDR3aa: CSVDPGTGGINEQFF
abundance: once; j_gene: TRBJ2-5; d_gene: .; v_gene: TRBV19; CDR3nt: TGTGCCAGTAGTGCCGACTTAGAGACCCAGTACTTC; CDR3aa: CASSADLETQYF
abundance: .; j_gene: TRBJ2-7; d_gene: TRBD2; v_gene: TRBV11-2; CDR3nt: TGTGCCAGCAGCTTAGGGCCGGCGGCTAGCGGCTACGAGCAGTACTTC; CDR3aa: CASSLGPAASGYEQYF
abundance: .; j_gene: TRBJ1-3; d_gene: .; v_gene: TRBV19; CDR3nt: TGTGCCAGTAGTATAAGCGGTTCACAGCTGTACTCTGGAAACACCATATATTTT; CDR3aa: CASSISGSQLYSGNTIYF
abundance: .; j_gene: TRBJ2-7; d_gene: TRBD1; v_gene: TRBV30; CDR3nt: TGTGCCTGGACCCGGGACAGGGGATACGAGCAGTACTTC; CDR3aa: CAWTRDRGYEQYF
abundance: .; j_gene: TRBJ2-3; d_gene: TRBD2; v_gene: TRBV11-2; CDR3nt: TGTGCCAGCAGCTTACTAGCGGGTGCAACAGATGCGCAGTATTTT; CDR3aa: CASSLLAGATDAQYF
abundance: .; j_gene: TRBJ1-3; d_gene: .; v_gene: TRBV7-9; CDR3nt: TGTGCCAGCAGCTTACATCGGTCTGGACTCTCTGGAAACACCATATATTTT; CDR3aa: CASSLHRSGLSGNTIYF
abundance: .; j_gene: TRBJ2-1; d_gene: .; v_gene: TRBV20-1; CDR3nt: TGCAGTGCTAGAGAGTCGAATGAGCAGTTCTTC; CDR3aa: CSARESNEQFF
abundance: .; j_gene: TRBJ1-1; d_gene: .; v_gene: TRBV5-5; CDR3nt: TGTGCCAGCAGGGAGTTTCAGGGGCTCACTGAAGCTTTCTTT; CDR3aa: CASREFQGLTEAFF
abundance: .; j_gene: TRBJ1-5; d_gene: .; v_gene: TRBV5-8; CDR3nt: TGTGCCAGCAGCACCTGGGACTCAAGCAATCAGCCCCAGCATTTT; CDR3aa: CASSTWDSSNQPQHF
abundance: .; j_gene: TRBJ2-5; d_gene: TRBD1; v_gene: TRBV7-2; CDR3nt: TGTGCCAGCAGCTCCCGGACAGGTCCTAGGCACTTC; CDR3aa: CASSSRTGPRHF
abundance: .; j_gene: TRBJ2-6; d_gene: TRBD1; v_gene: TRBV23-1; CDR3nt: TGCGCCAGCAGTCCAGGGGGACCGGGGGCCAACGTCCTGACTTTC; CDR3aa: CASSPGGPGANVLTF
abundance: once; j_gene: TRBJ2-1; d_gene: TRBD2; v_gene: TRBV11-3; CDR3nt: TGTGCCAGCAGCTTAGCCCGGGGGAGCGGGAGGAATTTACACAATGAGCAGTTCTTC; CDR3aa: CASSLARGSGRNLHNEQFF
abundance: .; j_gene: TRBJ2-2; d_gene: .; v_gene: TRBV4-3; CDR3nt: TGCGCCAGCAGCGGGCTGGCCACCGGGGAGCTGTTTTTT; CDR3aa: CASSGLATGELFF
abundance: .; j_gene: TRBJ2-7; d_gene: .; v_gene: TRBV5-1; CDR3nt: TGCGCCAGCAGCTTTGATTGGTCGCGGGGCACACTCTCCTACGAGCAGTACTTC; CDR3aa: CASSFDWSRGTLSYEQYF
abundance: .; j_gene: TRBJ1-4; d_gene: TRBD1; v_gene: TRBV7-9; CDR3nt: TGTGCCAGCAGCCCGATCCCGGGACAGACTAATGAAAAACTGTTTTTT; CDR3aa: CASSPIPGQTNEKLFF
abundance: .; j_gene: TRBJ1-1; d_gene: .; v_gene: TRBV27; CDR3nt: TGTGCCAGCAGTCTCACGGGGGGAGGAACTGAAGCTTTCTTT; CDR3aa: CASSLTGGGTEAFF
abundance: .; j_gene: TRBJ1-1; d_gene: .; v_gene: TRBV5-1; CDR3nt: TGCGCCAGCAGCTTGGGGAGGGGTCCGGATAACACTGAAGCTTTCTTT; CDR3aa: CASSLGRGPDNTEAFF
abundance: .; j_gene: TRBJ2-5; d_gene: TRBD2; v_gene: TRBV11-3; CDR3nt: TGTGCCAGCAGCTTAGCTGGCGGGAGGGGGGAGACCCAGTACTTC; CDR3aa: CASSLAGGRGETQYF
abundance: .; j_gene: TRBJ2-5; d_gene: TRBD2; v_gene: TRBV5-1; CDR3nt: TGCGCCAGCAGCTGGGGGGGGACTTCACAAGAGACCCAGTACTTC; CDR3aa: CASSWGGTSQETQYF
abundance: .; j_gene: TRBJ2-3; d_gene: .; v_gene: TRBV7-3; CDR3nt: TGTGCCAGCAGCTTAGACGCGGGCCCGGATACGCAGTATTTT; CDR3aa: CASSLDAGPDTQYF
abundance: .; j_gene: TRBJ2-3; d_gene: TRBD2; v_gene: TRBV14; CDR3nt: TGTGCCAGCAGCCTTCATCGGGGGGGACCGCAGTATTTT; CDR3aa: CASSLHRGGPQYF
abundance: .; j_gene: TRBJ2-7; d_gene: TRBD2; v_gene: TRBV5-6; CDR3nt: TGTGCCAGCAGCACCAGCGGGAGAGCCTACTACGAGCAGTACTTC; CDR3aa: CASSTSGRAYYEQYF
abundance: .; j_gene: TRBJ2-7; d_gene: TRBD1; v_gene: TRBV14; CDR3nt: TGTGCCAGCAGCCATCTATCCGACAGGGGCTACGAGCAGTACTTC; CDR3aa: CASSHLSDRGYEQYF
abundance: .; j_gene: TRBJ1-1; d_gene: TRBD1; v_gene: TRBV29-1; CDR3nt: TGCAGCGTTGAATCGGACAGGGTGGGGTTGAACACTGAAGCTTTCTTT; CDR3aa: CSVESDRVGLNTEAFF
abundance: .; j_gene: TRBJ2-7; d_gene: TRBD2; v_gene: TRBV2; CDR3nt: TGTGCCAGCAGTCCCGGGACTAGCGGTTCACGCTGGGACTTC; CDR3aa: CASSPGTSGSRWDF
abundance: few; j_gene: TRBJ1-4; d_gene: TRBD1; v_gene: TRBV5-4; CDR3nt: TGTGCCAGCAGTACCGGGACAGGGGGGAATAATGAAAAACTGTTTTTT; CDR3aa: CASSTGTGGNNEKLFF
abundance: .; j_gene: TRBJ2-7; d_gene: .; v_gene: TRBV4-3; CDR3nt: TGCGCCAGCAGCCAAGAGAGTTGGTCTCTCTCCTACGAGCAGTACTTC; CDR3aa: CASSQESWSLSYEQYF
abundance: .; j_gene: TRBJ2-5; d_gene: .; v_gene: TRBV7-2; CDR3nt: TGTGCCAGCAGCTTACTTCCCCAGCGGGCTCAAGAGACCCAGTACTTC; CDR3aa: CASSLLPQRAQETQYF
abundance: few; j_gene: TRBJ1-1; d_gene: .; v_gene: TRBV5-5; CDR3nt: TGTGCCAGCAGCCCATCCCAGGGAAAAAACACTGAAGCTTTCTTT; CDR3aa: CASSPSQGKNTEAFF
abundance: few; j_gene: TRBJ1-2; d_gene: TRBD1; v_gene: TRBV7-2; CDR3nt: TGTGCCAGCAGCTTAGATACAGGGGTTGGCTACACCTTC; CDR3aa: CASSLDTGVGYTF
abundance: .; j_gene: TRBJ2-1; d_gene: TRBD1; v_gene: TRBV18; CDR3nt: TGTGCCAGCCTTTCTAAGACAGGGGCAGTCAATGAGCAGTTCTTC; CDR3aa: CASLSKTGAVNEQFF
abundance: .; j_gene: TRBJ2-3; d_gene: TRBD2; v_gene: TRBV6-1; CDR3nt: TGTGCCAGCAGTGAACATTATACCAGCGGGACTAGCGATACGCAGTATTTT; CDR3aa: CASSEHYTSGTSDTQYF
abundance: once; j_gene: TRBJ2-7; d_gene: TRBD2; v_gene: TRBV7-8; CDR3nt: TGTGCCAGCAGACCTAACCGACTAGCGGGTGGCTACGAGCAGTACTTC; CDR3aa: CASRPNRLAGGYEQYF
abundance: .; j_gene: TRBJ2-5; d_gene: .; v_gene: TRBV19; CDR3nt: TGTGCCAGTAGTGCAACAGGGAAAGGAGAGACCCAGTACTTC; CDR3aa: CASSATGKGETQYF
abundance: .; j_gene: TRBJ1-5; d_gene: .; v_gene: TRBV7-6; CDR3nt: TGTGCCAGCAGCTTAGATAAGGGGCAGCCCCAGCATTTT; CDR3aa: CASSLDKGQPQHF
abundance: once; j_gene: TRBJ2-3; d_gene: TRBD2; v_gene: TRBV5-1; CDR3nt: TGCGCCAGCAGCGGGGCGGGAGCGTCCCCAGATACGCAGTATTTT; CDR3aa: CASSGAGASPDTQYF
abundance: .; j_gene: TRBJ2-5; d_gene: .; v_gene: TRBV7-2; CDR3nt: TGTGCCTCCGGGCTTCGACAGTCAGAGACCCAGTACTTC; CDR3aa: CASGLRQSETQYF
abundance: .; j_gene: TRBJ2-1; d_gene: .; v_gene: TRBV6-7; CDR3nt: TGTGCCAGCCCTGGTAAAATCCTCCCGGACAATGAGCAGTTCTTC; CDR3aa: CASPGKILPDNEQFF
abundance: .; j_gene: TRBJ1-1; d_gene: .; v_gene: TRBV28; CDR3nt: TGTGCCAGCAGTTTAGTGAGCGGGTCCGGGAAGTTT; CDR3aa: CASSLVSGSGKF
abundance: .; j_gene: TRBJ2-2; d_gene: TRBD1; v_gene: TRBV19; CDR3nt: TGTGCCAGTAGTATCCGACAGGGGTGGACCGGGGAGCTGTTTTTT; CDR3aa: CASSIRQGWTGELFF
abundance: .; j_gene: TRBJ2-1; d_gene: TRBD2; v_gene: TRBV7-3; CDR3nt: TGTGCCAGCAGCCCGCTAGCGGGAGAGGGGTTTCATGAGCAGTTCTTC; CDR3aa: CASSPLAGEGFHEQFF
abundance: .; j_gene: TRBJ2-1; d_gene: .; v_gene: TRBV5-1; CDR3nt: TGCGCCAGCAGCTTGGACGGGGTCTACAATGAGCAGTTCTTC; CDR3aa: CASSLDGVYNEQFF
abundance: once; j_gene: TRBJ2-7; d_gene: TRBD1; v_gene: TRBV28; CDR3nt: TGTGCCAGCAGTTTTTTTTGGGCGGACAGGGACGACGAGCAGTACTTC; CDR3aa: CASSFFWADRDDEQYF
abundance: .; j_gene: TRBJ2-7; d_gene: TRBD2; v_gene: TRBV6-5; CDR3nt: TGTGCCAGTAGTAGCGGGAGTGACTACGAGCAGTACTTC; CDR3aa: CASSSGSDYEQYF
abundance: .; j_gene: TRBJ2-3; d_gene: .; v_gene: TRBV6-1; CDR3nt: TGTGCCAGCAGTGTACACACAGATACGCAGTATTTT; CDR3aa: CASSVHTDTQYF